This T cell receptor (beta chain) was captured by sequencing in a study of T-cell memory formation after mild COVID-19. Whole-study context: Most TCR clusters belonged to a single donor.

Only a few counts were recorded for this clonotype. Its antigen remains unidentified. Study-level points and caveats: CD4/CD8 balance held among clones contracting day 15 to 85, and later expanders leaned CD4+.

Germline CDR1 and CDR2: MNHEY and SVGEGT. Trimming removed 9 bases at V and 2 bases at J, with 20 bases between. This CDR3 region has 15 residues. MiXCR was run by TCRdb on the 5' RACE reads, yielding one entry per CDR3 protein. The sample includes around 90,000 distinct CDR3 sequences, around 15% of them seen just once. This TCR derives from a man between 18 and 35 years old who had mild COVID-19 (a few samples of this study predate the infection). Cell type and time point are not known. The chain employs TRBV6-2 or TRBV6-3 and TRBJ2-7; weak D call: TRBD1 (6 bases). The material sequenced was PBMCs or a T cell subset sorted from them (not recorded which). The CDR3 is CASSPTQDSAYEQYF. CDR3 DNA sequence: TGTGCCAGTTCTCCAACCCAGGACAGCGCCTACGAGCAGTACTTC.